The sequence of this T cell receptor beta chain was determined in a study of long-term antiretroviral therapy in people with HIV. Sequencing relied on immunoSEQ assay v3.0, run at survey level. Here immunoSEQ multiplex PCR was the method, and the copy in TCRdb shows in-frame clones only, minus some. The table lists 15,000 to 20,000 clones, roughly nine tenths of them singletons. With V trimmed by 6 bases and J by 6 bases, 6 bases remained unmatched. The CDR3 has 14 residues. CDR1 and CDR2 (germline): LNHDA, SQIVND (reference sequence). Sequenced material: unsorted PBMCs, taken 0.6 years after starting antiretroviral therapy. This clonotype was obtained from a woman in her thirties or forties with HIV. The chain has TRBV19 and TRBJ2-1, with 9 bases aligning to TRBD1. This CDR3 reads CASREDRGSNEQFF. As DNA, the CDR3 is TGTGCCAGTAGAGAGGACAGGGGCAGCAATGAGCAGTTCTTC.